The sample holds many counts of the clone carrying this TCR beta chain. Its specificity is unknown. The sample is drawn from a study of identical twins. Study-wide results and limits: The more abundant beta clonotypes in cord blood had fewer insertions, and memory repertoires did not show this.

CDR1 KGHSH and CDR2 LQKENI come from the germline V gene. The V and J ends lost 3 bases and 3 bases, in that order; junction bases with no gene match: 3. This CDR3 contains 14 residues. It was template switching that added a universal primer site, and there were unique molecular identifiers on the cDNA. TCRdb passed the 5' RACE reads through MiXCR, listing each CDR3 protein once. The top ten hold roughly 12% of the sample, which has 350,000 to 450,000 distinct CDR3 sequences, roughly 18% seen once. V and J are TRBV18 and TRBJ2-7; 9 nucleotides line up with TRBD1. The sequenced sample consisted of naive T cells sorted from blood. The receptor was derived from a man aged 45-65 years in good health. The CDR3 DNA follows: TGTGCCAGCTCACCGGGGGACAGGGTCTACGAGCAGTACTTC. It is translated as CASSPGDRVYEQYF.